These 16 T cell receptor beta chains were sequenced from one sample in a study of T cell repertoires in cytomegalovirus infection. MiXCR, run by TCRdb on the reads, gives a single entry per CDR3 protein. The table shows roughly 280,000 distinct CDR3 sequences, with less than 25% occurring only once. For these TCRs, the target antigens are not known. Material: cultured PBMCs, obtained from culture after CMV antigen stimulation. Receptor source: a human donor in good health (CMV status not recorded). Some clones in this sample may be carry-over from other donors' samples.

This chain connects TRBV6-2 or TRBV6-3 to TRBJ2-1; 8 nucleotides match TRBD2. V was pared by 8 bases and J by 3 bases, with 9 bases of the junction left unmatched. Germline assignment: CDR1 MNHEY and CDR2 SVGEGT. CDR3 length: 15 amino acids. CDR3 region: CASQPKTSVYNEQFF. DNA for the CDR3: TGTGCCAGCCAACCGAAGACTAGCGTCTACAATGAGCAGTTCTTC.

The chain combines TRBV3-1 with TRBJ2-5; D possibly corresponds to TRBD2 (6 bases). Germline-derived CDR1 and CDR2 are LGHDT and YNNKEL (reference sequence). The CDR3 extends over 15 amino acids. V gave up 0 bases and J gave up 4 bases, with 12 bases separating them. CDR3 in DNA: TGTGCCAGCAGCCAAGAGGGGGGAATAAGAGAGACCCAGTACTTC. Amino acids: CASSQEGGIRETQYF.

This clonotype was observed a few times. This chain joins TRBV11-3 and TRBJ1-3; unclear D gene. Per the germline V gene, CDR1 is SGHNT and CDR2 is YENEEA. The CDR3 is 12 amino acids. With 6 bases removed from V and 7 bases from J, the gap between germline ends came to 10 bases. The CDR3 is CASRASWNTIYF. The DNA for the CDR3 is TGTGCCAGCAGAGCCTCGTGGAACACCATATATTTT.

The chain links TRBV6-1 to TRBJ2-1; 8 bases are shared with TRBD1. V lost 1 base and J lost 8; bases outside the gene matches: 4. The germline V gene has CDR1 MNHNS and CDR2 SASEGT. The CDR3 consists of 14 residues. The CDR3 DNA reads TGTGCCAGCAGTGAAGAGGACAGGGCCCATGAGCAGTTCTTC. Its protein is CASSEEDRAHEQFF.

This chain links TRBV28 with TRBJ2-5; D is unclear. The germline V gene encodes CDR1 MDHEN and CDR2 SYDVKM. This CDR3 is 15 amino acids long. V was clipped by 8 bases and J by 1 base, with 17 bases between them. DNA of the CDR3: TGTGCCAGCGGTACCGGGCCCCAAGTCCAAGAGACCCAGTACTTC. It is translated as CASGTGPQVQETQYF. Supplemented by reference TRBV28 and TRBJ2-5, the full variable domain reads DVKVTQSSRYLVKRTGEKVFLECVQDMDHENMFWYRQDPGLGLRLIYFSYDVKMKEKGDIPEGYSVSREKKERFSLILESASTNQTSMYLCASGTGPQVQETQYFGPGTRLLVL.

This clonotype turned up a few times. The rearrangement joins TRBV7-2 to TRBJ2-5; possible D gene TRBD2, 6 bases. Trimming took 5 bases from V and 6 from J, leaving 19 bases between them. The CDR3 is 15 residues long. CDR1 and CDR2 (germline): SGHTA, FQGNSA. The CDR3 region has the DNA TGTGCCAGCAGCGGAGTGGGCGGGAACATTCAGACCCAGTACTTC. Translation gives CASSGVGGNIQTQYF.

The J gene is TRBJ2-7, the V gene TRBV28; D is perhaps TRBD1 (6 bases). The CDR3 is 12 amino acids. Germline CDR1 reads MDHEN; CDR2 reads SYDVKM. Trimming cost V 6 bases and J 4 bases, with 10 bases left between them. In DNA, the CDR3 is TGTGCCAGCAGGGAGCAGGGGTACGAGCAGTACTTC. Translation gives CASREQGYEQYF.

The chain uses TRBV12-3 or TRBV12-4 and TRBJ1-1; no clear D. This CDR3 contains 11 residues. V lost 7 bases and J 12 bases, leaving 15 bases between the germline ends. CDR3 in amino acids: CASTDGRASFF. The CDR3 DNA follows: TGTGCCAGCACCGATGGGAGAGCGTCTTTCTTT.

The rearrangement joins TRBV2 to TRBJ2-1, with D unclear. V dropped 2 bases and J dropped 8 bases, with 10 bases sitting between them. Per the germline V gene, CDR1 is SNHLY and CDR2 is FYNNEI. The length of the CDR3 is 13 residues. This CDR3 is CASSENSFYEQFF. CDR3 coding DNA: TGTGCCAGCAGTGAAAACAGTTTCTATGAGCAGTTCTTC. The full variable domain, in which reference TRBV2 and TRBJ2-1 provide the parts outside the CDR3, is EPEVTQTPSHQVTQMGQEVILRCVPISNHLYFYWYRQILGQKVEFLVSFYNNEISEKSEIFDDQFSVERPDGSNFTLKIRSTKLEDSAMYFCASSENSFYEQFFGPGTRLTVL.

The chain links TRBV28 to TRBJ1-1; TRBD1 might be the D (5 bases). V was trimmed by 2 bases and J by 11 bases, leaving 15 bases between them. The CDR3 loop spans 13 amino acids. Germline lookup yields CDR1 MDHEN and CDR2 SYDVKM. Written as DNA, the CDR3 is TGTGCCAGCAGTTTAAACGGGAGGGGACGGGCTTTCTTT. It is translated as CASSLNGRGRAFF.

This clonotype was detected ten times or more. V is TRBV7-2 and J is TRBJ2-7, with D perhaps matching TRBD1 (5 bases). The CDR3 runs 12 residues. The germline V gene encodes CDR1 SGHTA and CDR2 FQGNSA. The V end lost 5 bases, the J end lost 9 bases, and 14 bases lay between the germline ends. CDR3: CASSPSGLWQYV. The CDR3 nucleotides read TGTGCCAGCAGCCCGTCAGGGCTTTGGCAGTACGTC.

This chain connects TRBV15 to TRBJ2-1; TRBD1 agrees at 8 bases. Looked up from germline, CDR1 is LNHNV and CDR2 is YYDKDF (reference sequence). The CDR3 length is 14 residues. After removal of 7 bases from V and 7 bases from J, the junction contained 9 bases not matched to a gene. CDR3 sequence reads: CATKPQGAGNEQFF. The CDR3 DNA is TGTGCCACCAAGCCTCAGGGGGCGGGGAATGAGCAGTTCTTC.

This clonotype was recorded many times. The chain is built from TRBV15 and TRBJ2-1; maybe TRBD2 (6 bases). This CDR3 is built from 16 residues. V lost 1 base to trimming and J lost 4 bases, with 14 bases between them. Germline lookup yields CDR1 LNHNV and CDR2 YYDKDF (reference sequence). The CDR3 here is CATSRGRWAGYNEQFF. In DNA form, the CDR3 reads TGTGCCACCAGCAGAGGGAGGTGGGCGGGGTACAATGAGCAGTTCTTC.

The chain couples TRBV10-3 to TRBJ2-2, with D perhaps matching TRBD2 (6 bases). Trimming took off 10 bases at V and 4 bases at J, with 16 bases between the two ends. Germline V gene data show CDR1 as ENHRY and CDR2 as SYGVKD. The length of the CDR3 is 14 residues. The CDR3 loop reads CATGLLGITGELFF. The CDR3 DNA sequence: TGTGCCACGGGACTCCTAGGGATCACCGGGGAGCTGTTTTTT.

This clonotype occurred many times. The chain links TRBV7-2 to TRBJ2-2; 7 positions match TRBD2. Trimming took 6 bases from V and 5 from J; bases not matched to a gene: 9. The germline V gene has CDR1 SGHTA and CDR2 FQGNSA. CDR3 size: 15 residues. The CDR3 here is CASREAGVLTGELFF. CDR3 nucleotide sequence: TGTGCCAGCAGGGAGGCGGGAGTGTTGACCGGGGAGCTGTTTTTT.

This clonotype was found a few times. The V gene is TRBV7-2, the J gene TRBJ2-7; perhaps TRBD2 as D (5 bases). Trimming took 3 bases from V and 1 from J, leaving 13 bases between them. Germline V gene lookup returns CDR1 SGHTA and CDR2 FQGNSA. The CDR3 extends over 15 amino acids. The CDR3 spells CASSFEGVGSYEQYF. For the CDR3, the DNA is TGTGCCAGCAGCTTTGAGGGAGTAGGATCCTACGAGCAGTACTTC.